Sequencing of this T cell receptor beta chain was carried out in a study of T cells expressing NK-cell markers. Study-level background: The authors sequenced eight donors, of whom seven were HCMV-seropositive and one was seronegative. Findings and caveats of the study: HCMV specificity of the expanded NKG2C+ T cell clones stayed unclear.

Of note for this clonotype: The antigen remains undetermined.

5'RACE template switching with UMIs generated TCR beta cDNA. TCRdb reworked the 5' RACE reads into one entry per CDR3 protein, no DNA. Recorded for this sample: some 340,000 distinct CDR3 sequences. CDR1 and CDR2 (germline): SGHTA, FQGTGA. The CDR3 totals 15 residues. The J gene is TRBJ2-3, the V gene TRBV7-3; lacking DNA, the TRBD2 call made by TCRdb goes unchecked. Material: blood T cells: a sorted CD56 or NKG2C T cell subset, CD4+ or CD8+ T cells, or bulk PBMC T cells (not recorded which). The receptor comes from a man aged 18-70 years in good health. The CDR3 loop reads CASSLAGLAFDTQYF. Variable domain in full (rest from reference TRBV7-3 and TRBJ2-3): GAGVSQTPSNKVTEKGKYVELRCDPISGHTALYWYRQSLGQGPEFLIYFQGTGAADDSGLPNDRFFAVRPEGSVSTLKIQRTERGDSAVYLCASSLAGLAFDTQYFGPGTRLTVL.